The 28 T cell receptor beta chains reported below all come from one sample, sequenced in a study of T cell repertoires in cytomegalovirus infection. TCRdb independently ran MiXCR on the reads; one entry per CDR3 protein. The repertoire holds hundreds of thousands of distinct CDR3 sequences, with about 33% as singletons. The antigens of these receptors remain unknown. The sequencing used cultured PBMCs, collected from culture after CMV antigen stimulation. The source is a human donor in good health (CMV status not recorded). Some clones in this sample may be carry-over from other donors' samples.

The sample holds a few counts of this clonotype. Here the CDR3 reads CASSFLGRGLRFKSTDTQYF. Here the CDR3 DNA reads TGTGCCAGCAGTTTCCTCGGAAGGGGGCTTCGGTTCAAAAGCACAGATACGCAGTATTTT. V usage is TRBV12-3 or TRBV12-4 and J usage is TRBJ2-3; the match to TRBD1 covers 7 bases. This CDR3 contains 20 residues. V lost 3 bases and J lost 0; bases outside the gene matches: 18.

This clonotype came up a few times. The chain couples TRBV25-1 to TRBJ2-5; possibly TRBD2 for D (6 bases). V was cut by 7 bases and J by 1 base, with 16 bases left in between. CDR1 is MGHDK, CDR2 SYGVNS, per germline. The CDR3 has 15 residues. CDR3 residues: CASMAGRQPQETQYF. CDR3 in DNA: TGTGCCAGCATGGCGGGACGACAGCCCCAAGAGACCCAGTACTTC. The whole variable domain, filled in from reference TRBV25-1 and TRBJ2-5, reads EADIYQTPRYLVIGTGKKITLECSQTMGHDKMYWYQQDPGMELHLIHYSYGVNSTEKGDLSSESTVSRIRTEHFPLTLESARPSHTSQYLCASMAGRQPQETQYFGPGTRLLVL.

This clonotype was counted between two and nine times. The chain combines TRBV7-8 with TRBJ2-7; 9 positions match TRBD2. Germline values: CDR1 SGHVS, CDR2 FQNEAQ. J was trimmed by 3 bases and V by 1 base; bases with no gene match: 4. The CDR3 has 15 amino acids. This CDR3 is CASSLESGRFYEQYF. Here the CDR3 DNA reads TGTGCCAGCAGCTTAGAGAGCGGGAGGTTCTACGAGCAGTACTTC. The full variable domain, its missing parts supplied by reference TRBV7-8 and TRBJ2-7, is GAGVSQSPRYKVAKRGQDVALRCDPISGHVSLFWYQQALGQGPEFLTYFQNEAQLDKSGLPSDRFFAERPEGSVSTLKIQRTQQEDSAVYLCASSLESGRFYEQYFGPGTRLTVT.

This clonotype has only a few counts. V and J are TRBV7-9 and TRBJ2-5; a weak D match, TRBD1 (5 bases). CDR1 SEHNR and CDR2 FQNEAQ come from the germline V gene (reference sequence). There are 15 residues in the CDR3. V was cut by 5 bases and J by 5 bases, with 18 bases left in between. The DNA for the CDR3 is TGTGCCAGCAGCCCGGCGCAGGGCATTCGGGAGACCCAGTACTTC. Its protein product is CASSPAQGIRETQYF.

This clonotype was observed a handful of times. The chain employs TRBV6-2 or TRBV6-3 and TRBJ2-1, with 11 positions matching TRBD1. Germline loops: CDR1 MNHEY, CDR2 SVGEGT. The ends lost 6 bases at V and 8 bases at J; junction bases unmatched: 9. The CDR3 covers 15 residues. The CDR3 region is CASRPGQGAVDEQFF. Written as DNA, the CDR3 is TGTGCCAGCAGACCCGGACAGGGGGCGGTCGATGAGCAGTTCTTC.

This chain uses TRBV28 with TRBJ2-7; D is perhaps TRBD1 or TRBD2 (5 bases each). CDR3 length equals 13 residues. V lost 5 bases to trimming and J lost 0 bases, with 8 bases between them. Looked up from germline, CDR1 is MDHEN and CDR2 is SYDVKM. CDR3 nucleotides: TGTGCCAGCAGTCGAGGGGACTCCTACGAGCAGTACTTC. Protein sequence: CASSRGDSYEQYF.

The V and J genes are TRBV19 and TRBJ1-2; no firm D call. The germline V and J ends were trimmed by 5 bases and 2 bases, with 15 bases remaining between them. Germline CDR1 is LNHDA and CDR2 is SQIVND (reference sequence). The CDR3 contains 15 residues. CDR3 DNA sequence: TGTGCCAGTAGTCCGCGTCTTCAGTCCAACTATGGCTACACCTTC. Protein sequence: CASSPRLQSNYGYTF.

This clonotype was found a few times. V gene TRBV10-3 combines with J gene TRBJ1-1, with unresolved D. V was cut by 6 bases and J by 1 base, with 12 bases left in between. This CDR3 is 14 amino acids long. CDR1 is ENHRY and CDR2 is SYGVKD in the germline V gene. The CDR3 is CAIRDSDSNTEAFF. DNA of the CDR3: TGTGCCATCAGGGACTCAGATTCGAACACTGAAGCTTTCTTT.

The chain is built from TRBV15 and TRBJ2-1; 10 positions match TRBD2. V dropped 4 bases and J dropped 1; count of bases not matched to a gene: 19. CDR1 is LNHNV and CDR2 is YYDKDF in the germline V gene (reference sequence). The CDR3 spans 21 residues. CDR3 protein: CATSTEDLAGVLRRSYNEQFF. The CDR3 nucleotides are TGTGCCACCAGCACCGAAGATCTAGCGGGAGTCCTCCGTCGGTCCTACAATGAGCAGTTCTTC.

The sample holds one count of this clonotype. The chain has TRBV19 and TRBJ1-2; 9 nucleotides line up with TRBD1. The germline CDR1 and CDR2 sequences are LNHDA and SQIVND (reference sequence). The CDR3 length is 18 residues. The V segment lost 2 bases and the J segment 7 bases; nucleotides outside the gene matches: 17. The DNA for the CDR3 is TGTGCCAGTAGTATAACCAGGGGGACAGGGAGATTTAAAACTGGCTACACCTTC. Translating it yields CASSITRGTGRFKTGYTF.

This clonotype was found a few times. The genes are TRBV12-3 or TRBV12-4 and TRBJ2-1; D is uncertain. V lost 6 bases and J lost 3, with 21 bases in between. The CDR3 is 17 amino acids. The CDR3 sequence is CASSESHRLARYNEQFF. The CDR3 DNA is TGTGCCAGCAGCGAATCTCATAGGCTCGCCCGCTACAATGAGCAGTTCTTC.

This clonotype was counted many times. J is TRBJ1-2 and V is TRBV11-2; tentatively, D is TRBD1 (5 bases). Trimming took off 1 base at V and 8 bases at J, with 11 bases between the two ends. The V gene's germline CDR1 is SGHAT and CDR2 FQNNGV. This CDR3 has 13 amino acids. The CDR3 sequence: CASSLGDGVGYTF. DNA for the CDR3: TGTGCCAGCAGCTTAGGGGACGGCGTCGGCTACACCTTC.

This clonotype appeared a few times. The V gene is TRBV12-3 or TRBV12-4, the J gene TRBJ1-1, with TRBD1 matching over 12 bases. The CDR3 loop spans 16 amino acids. The trim removed 5 bases at V and 4 bases at J, leaving 8 bases unmatched. CDR3 loop: CASSRPGQGAPTEAFF. The CDR3 DNA reads as TGTGCCAGCAGTCGTCCGGGACAGGGGGCCCCCACTGAAGCTTTCTTT.

V and J are TRBV4-1 and TRBJ2-3; 8 bases align to TRBD1. The CDR3 is made up of 15 amino acids. The germline V gene has CDR1 MGHRA and CDR2 YSYEKL. V lost 3 bases to trimming and J lost 0 bases; unmatched junction nucleotides: 2. The CDR3 nucleotides are TGCGCCAGCAGCCACGGACAGGGAAGCACAGATACGCAGTATTTT. Residues: CASSHGQGSTDTQYF.

This clonotype was found a few times. V usage is TRBV19 and J usage is TRBJ1-1, with D possibly TRBD1 on 6 matching bases. V was shortened by 3 bases and J by 2 bases, with 10 bases between the two germline ends. The CDR3 length is 14 residues. CDR1 and CDR2 (germline): LNHDA, SQIVND (reference sequence). The CDR3 DNA reads as TGTGCCAGTAGTATTCAGGACAGTAACACTGAAGCTTTCTTT. Protein sequence: CASSIQDSNTEAFF.

There are a few counts of this clonotype. As DNA, the CDR3 is TGTGCCAGCAGAGGACAGAGTGAAGCTTTCTTT. Translating it yields CASRGQSEAFF. The chain is built from TRBV2 and TRBJ1-1, with D perhaps matching TRBD1 (6 bases). CDR1 and CDR2 (germline): SNHLY, FYNNEI. The V end lost 6 bases, the J end lost 7 bases, and 9 bases lay between the germline ends. The CDR3 length is 11 residues.

This clonotype was counted between two and nine times. J is TRBJ1-1 and V is TRBV28; D is possibly TRBD1 (6 bases). CDR3 length: 12 residues. Germline lookup yields CDR1 MDHEN and CDR2 SYDVKM. V was pared by 10 bases and J by 3 bases, with 12 bases between. The CDR3, as DNA: TGTGCCACCGGACAGATTCACACTGAAGCTTTCTTT. Residues: CATGQIHTEAFF.

This clonotype was picked up a small number of times. The CDR3 region has the DNA TGTGCCAGCAGCTTAGGGAGGACTACCGTAAACATTCAGTACTTC. Its protein is CASSLGRTTVNIQYF. The chain uses TRBV9 and TRBJ2-4; D is perhaps TRBD2 (6 bases). The length of the CDR3 is 15 residues. Germline lookup yields CDR1 SGDLS and CDR2 YYNGEE. With 4 bases removed from V and 6 bases from J, the gap between germline ends came to 17 bases.

This clonotype has more than one count but fewer than ten. The chain is built from TRBV12-3 or TRBV12-4 and TRBJ1-2, with D uncertain. V was clipped by 5 bases and J by 4 bases, with 8 bases between them. CDR3 length: 12 residues. The CDR3 spells CASSIGSYGYTF. In nucleotides, the CDR3 is TGTGCCAGCAGTATAGGGAGCTATGGCTACACCTTC.

This clonotype has a count of ten or more. The rearrangement links TRBV6-2 or TRBV6-3 to TRBJ2-1; D is perhaps TRBD2 (6 bases). The CDR3 is made up of 12 amino acids. Germline lookup yields CDR1 MNHEY and CDR2 SVGEGT. The V end lost 2 bases, the J end lost 7 bases, and 6 bases lay between the germline ends. For the CDR3, the DNA is TGTGCCAGCAGTTACGCGGGGAATGAGCAGTTCTTC. It codes for CASSYAGNEQFF.

The chain has TRBV6-2 or TRBV6-3 and TRBJ2-2, with 7 bases fitting TRBD2. With 0 bases clipped from V and 3 bases from J, the junction kept 13 bases outside the gene matches. CDR3 length equals 19 residues. Germline V gives CDR1 MNHEY, CDR2 SVGEGT. Written as DNA, the CDR3 is TGTGCCAGCAGTTACTCGGCTAGCGGAATAATTCTGGACACCGGGGAGCTGTTTTTT. Translating gives CASSYSASGIILDTGELFF.

The chain is built from TRBV24-1 and TRBJ2-1, with 12 bases lining up with TRBD2. V lost 8 bases, J lost 7 bases, and 23 bases stayed unmatched. Germline-derived CDR1 and CDR2 are KGHDR and SFDVKD. The CDR3 is 20 amino acids. CDR3 residues: CATTPGWGCSMTSGSNEQFF. The CDR3 bases are TGTGCCACCACCCCCGGATGGGGGTGCTCCATGACTAGCGGGAGTAATGAGCAGTTCTTC.

The chain uses TRBV7-8 and TRBJ2-1, with TRBD1 matching 7 bases. Germline assignment: CDR1 SGHVS and CDR2 FQNEAQ. The junction had 3 bases not matched to a gene; V was cut back by 1 base and J by 6 bases. This CDR3 is built from 14 residues. CDR3 region: CASSLETGFNEQFF. The CDR3 DNA is TGTGCCAGCAGCTTAGAGACAGGGTTCAATGAGCAGTTCTTC.

This clonotype was detected a few times. The chain joins TRBV12-3 or TRBV12-4 to TRBJ2-5; tentatively, D is TRBD1 or TRBD2 (6 bases each). V shed 5 bases and J shed 14 bases, with 15 bases lying between them. This CDR3 is 11 amino acids long. CDR3 in DNA: TGTGCCAGCAGTACCCCGAGGGGGACTTACTTC. It translates to CASSTPRGTYF.

This clonotype was seen many times. V usage is TRBV7-2 and J usage is TRBJ2-3; 13 bases map to TRBD2. The CDR3 is made up of 19 amino acids. Germline values: CDR1 SGHTA, CDR2 FQGNSA. V lost 2 bases, J lost 2 bases, and 10 bases stayed unmatched. In DNA form, the CDR3 reads TGTGCCAGCAGCTTATTCGGACTAGCGGGAGACAGGGCCACAGATACGCAGTATTTT. It codes for CASSLFGLAGDRATDTQYF.

On this clonotype: Compared with germline, one end of the junction differs, possibly owing to a read error. The V and J genes are TRBV11-2 and TRBJ2-5; D tentatively reads TRBD1 or TRBD2 (5 bases each). Germline values: CDR1 SGHAT, CDR2 FQNNGV. The CDR3 covers 15 residues. The CDR3 DNA sequence: TGTGCCAGCAGCTCGATCCGGGGCAAACAAGGGACCCAGTACTTC. Its translation: CASSSIRGKQGTQYF.

This rearrangement joins TRBV7-8 to TRBJ2-2; D perhaps matches TRBD1 (6 bases). This CDR3 is 15 amino acids long. V gave up 10 bases and J gave up 6 bases, with 21 bases separating them. Germline CDR1 is SGHVS and CDR2 is FQNEAQ. This CDR3 reads CATLSQGMSPGELFF. The CDR3 coding sequence is TGTGCCACCCTCTCGCAGGGGATGAGTCCCGGGGAGCTGTTTTTT.

The chain couples TRBV5-4 to TRBJ1-2, with D possibly TRBD1 on 6 matching bases. The CDR3 sequence is 16 residues long. In germline, CDR1 is SGHNT, CDR2 YYREEE (reference sequence). V lost 4 bases and J 8 bases, leaving 24 bases between the germline ends. Here the CDR3 reads CASSRTDRTESFGYTF. The CDR3 nucleotides read TGTGCCAGCAGCAGGACCGACAGGACGGAATCCTTCGGCTACACCTTC.